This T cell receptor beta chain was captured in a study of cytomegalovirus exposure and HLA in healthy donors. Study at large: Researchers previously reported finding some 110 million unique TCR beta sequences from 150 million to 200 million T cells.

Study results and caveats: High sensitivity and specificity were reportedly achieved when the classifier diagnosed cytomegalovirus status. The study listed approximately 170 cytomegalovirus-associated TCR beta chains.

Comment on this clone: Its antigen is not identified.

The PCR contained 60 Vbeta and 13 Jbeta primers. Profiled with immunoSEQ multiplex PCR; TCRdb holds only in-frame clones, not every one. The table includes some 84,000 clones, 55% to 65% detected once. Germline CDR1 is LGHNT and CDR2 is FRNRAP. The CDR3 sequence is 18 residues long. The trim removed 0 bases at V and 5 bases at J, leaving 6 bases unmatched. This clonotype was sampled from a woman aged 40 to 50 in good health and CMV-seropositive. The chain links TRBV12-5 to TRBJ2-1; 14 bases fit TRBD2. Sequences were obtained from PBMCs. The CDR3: CASGLVLGLAGEDNEQFF. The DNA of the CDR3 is TGTGCTAGTGGTTTGGTACTGGGACTAGCGGGAGAGGACAATGAGCAGTTCTTC.